One sample yielded the 7 T cell receptor beta chains listed below, sequenced in a study of blood T cell repertoires in COVID-19 (dated by TCRdb to the early 2020s). Receptors were amplified or captured by the immunoSEQ multiplex PCR assay. The immuneACCESS repertoire file appears here via TCRdb, limited to in-frame rearrangements. These files lack a portion of the clones; in checked studies, under half of the deficit traces to unresolved V genes, and the cause of the others is not known. In this sample the table shows about 220,000 clones, roughly 85% of which occur a single time. The ten biggest clones cover approximately 2.4% of the sample. The material sequenced was peripheral blood. The source is a woman in her 70s with COVID-19, enrolled during active disease.

The V gene is TRBV19, the J gene TRBJ2-1, with D tentatively TRBD2 (6 bases). Trimming pared 7 bases from V and 9 bases from J, leaving 25 bases between. This CDR3 has 16 residues. In germline, CDR1 is LNHDA, CDR2 SQIVND (reference sequence). The CDR3 bases are TGTGCCAGTACCCCCAGATCGGTAGGGATGCGGGGTGAGCAGTTCTTC. Translation gives CASTPRSVGMRGEQFF.

The chain links TRBV12-5 to TRBJ2-7; D is possibly TRBD1 (5 bases). This CDR3 is built from 17 residues. Germline V gene sequence: CDR1 LGHNT, CDR2 FRNRAP. V was cut by 1 base and J by 2 bases, with 18 bases left in between. CDR3 in amino acids: CASGLGTNWGQTYEQYF. In DNA, the CDR3 is TGTGCTAGTGGTTTGGGAACTAATTGGGGCCAGACCTACGAGCAGTACTTC.

The J gene is TRBJ1-5, the V gene TRBV5-6; D is uncertain. V lost 4 bases, J lost 8 bases, and 16 bases lay in between. This CDR3 has 14 residues. Germline lookup yields CDR1 SGHDT and CDR2 YYEEEE. CDR3 nucleotide sequence: TGTGCCAGCAGCCTAGGACTCGCGGGTGAGCCCCAGCATTTT. Its protein is CASSLGLAGEPQHF.

CDR3: CASGISGRYEQYF. CDR3 in DNA: TGTGCCAGCGGAATTAGCGGGAGGTACGAGCAGTACTTC. The chain recombines TRBV27 with TRBJ2-7; 10 bases line up with TRBD2. The CDR3 runs to 13 residues. Per germline, CDR1 MNHEY and CDR2 SMNVEV (reference sequence). V was clipped by 8 bases and J by 4 bases; unmatched bases: 5.

This clone came up a few times. This chain links TRBV7-9 with TRBJ1-5; D possibly corresponds to TRBD1 (5 bases). Trimming took off 1 base at V and 9 bases at J, with 19 bases between the two ends. The CDR3 consists of 16 residues. Germline CDR1 is SEHNR and CDR2 is FQNEAQ (reference sequence). The CDR3 spells CASSLVRQGGTGPQHF. CDR3 coding DNA: TGTGCCAGCAGCTTAGTCCGACAAGGCGGTACAGGGCCCCAGCATTTT.

This clone was observed a single time. V gene TRBV5-1 combines with J gene TRBJ1-1; the match to TRBD1 covers 10 bases. The CDR3 extends over 17 amino acids. From germline, CDR1 is SGHRS and CDR2 YFSETQ. V lost 4 bases to trimming and J lost 5 bases; unmatched junction nucleotides: 14. CDR3 bases: TGCGCCAGCAGCCCAGACAGGGGGCTTCAACTTGGGACTGAAGCTTTCTTT. As protein: CASSPDRGLQLGTEAFF.

The genes are TRBV2 and TRBJ2-1, with TRBD2 matching 10 bases. CDR1 SNHLY and CDR2 FYNNEI come from the germline V gene. The CDR3 is 15 residues long. Losses at the gene ends were 7 bases for V and 7 bases for J; bases not matched to a gene: 10. CDR3 nucleotides: TGTGCCAGCACCCAAAGCGGGGGGGCCCCGAATGAGCAGTTCTTC. As protein: CASTQSGGAPNEQFF.